This T cell receptor (beta chain) comes out of a study of a mutant IDH1 vaccine in newly diagnosed glioma listed by TCRdb under 2021. Background for the entire study: Patients received eight vaccinations in weeks 1, 3, 5, 7, 11, 15, 19 and 23, corresponding to visits V03 through V10. Prior to enrollment, patients had been given standard therapy consisting of radiotherapy alone, temozolomide alone, or radiochemotherapy with temozolomide, with the combination given to most patients. Peripheral blood samples were drawn at six visits, namely V03 (baseline), V05, V07, V10, V12 and V13. Of the 32 patients who were treated, about 62% were male and approximately 38% were female, and the mean age was approximately 40 years. Longitudinal TCRB deep sequencing was performed for roughly 25 treated patients wherever samples were available for exploratory analyses. In the chemotherapy-containing groups, vaccination started alongside temozolomide cycles, whereas in patients who had radiotherapy alone it started 4-6 weeks after radiotherapy.

The CDR3 starts with the cysteine, ends with the phenylalanine, and has 16 residues. The entry retains the CDR3 DNA only, 48 bases that are in frame from base 1. The junction shows trimming of 4 bases on V and 0 bases on J, and the gene matches do not reach 5 bases of it. Reading the germline V gene gives CDR1 SGHDT and CDR2 YYEEEE. The label giving this sample's time point can be read as: week 5, during vaccination. A 20-mer mutant IDH1 peptide at 300 micrograms in Montanide made up each vaccine dose, which was injected subcutaneously together with topical imiquimod. The donors had newly diagnosed IDH1-mutant astrocytomas of WHO grade 3 or 4 that showed loss of nuclear ATRX. The samples were drawn from NOA16, a multicentre, single-arm, open-label phase I trial in Germany that tested a mutant IDH1 peptide vaccine in humans for the first time. Genomic DNA for TCRB sequencing was extracted from EDTA blood using the DNeasy Blood and Tissue Kit.

Here is what the overall study found, with its caveats: Selection of PBMC samples for TCRB deep sequencing was based on availability. The authors noted that analyses of patient blood samples could not be reproduced because of sample limitations. Across multiple MHC alleles, vaccine-induced immune responses were seen in approximately 93% of patients. Changes in the top peripheral T cell clonotypes picked up by TCRB sequencing did not appear to be linked to pseudoprogression.

In the case of this clone: No antigen is known for it. Base qualities were left out, and no much larger clone turns up one base away.

Libraries were built with the immunoSEQ multiplex PCR assay. Rearranged TCR beta chain sequences were amplified using the hsTCRB Kit according to the manufacturer's protocol. TCRB libraries were sequenced on an Illumina MiSeq. The original methods were these. The kit vendor's proprietary platform handled demultiplexing, trimming and gene mapping. TCRdb provides this immuneACCESS table in a form limited to in-frame rearrangements. Some clones are lacking; in checked studies, under half of them reflect an unresolved V gene, and why the rest are absent is not known. The V and J calls and clone size come from that table; D and trimming were worked out from the DNA. In this sample the table shows more than 25,000 clones, around 90% of which occur a single time. The biggest ten clones account for around 3.5% of the sample.

The material sequenced was peripheral blood mononuclear cells (PBMCs), taken from a glioma patient whose treatment included an IDH1 peptide vaccine. Rearrangement joined TRBV5-6 to TRBJ2-3, with 10 junctional bases fitting TRBD1. The receptor's source is a woman aged 40 to 50 with glioma. Some clones in this sample may be carry-over from other donors' samples. The CDR3 in this case is CASSPRTGGSTDTQYF. The nucleotide sequence reads TGTGCCAGCAGCCCAAGGACAGGGGGAAGCACAGATACGCAGTATTTT. The CDR3, completed at both ends by the reference TRBV5-6 and TRBJ2-3 genes, gives the full variable domain DAGVTQSPTHLIKTRGQQVTLRCSPKSGHDTVSWYQQALGQGPQFIFQYYEEEERQRGNFPDRFSGHQFPNYSSELNVNALLLGDSALYLCASSPRTGGSTDTQYFGPGTRLTVL.